This is a list of T cell receptor beta chains from one sample in a study of T cell responses to AZD1222 COVID-19 vaccine. Data came from immunoSEQ multiplex PCR; TCRdb stores just in-frame clones and leaves some out. The table includes 100,000 to 150,000 clones, 75% to 90% detected once. The sample consisted of peripheral blood, taken 28 days after the second AZD1222 dose. The source is an adult who received the AZD1222 COVID-19 vaccine. Each CDR3 is given with its conserved first and last residue. Fields, in order: D gene, V gene, J gene, clone size, CDR3 DNA, CDR3 protein. D genes are given only for firm matches. Clone size, where shown, is once, few, many, or a class for clones that have expanded.

D: .
V: TRBV28
J: TRBJ1-3
size: .
DNA: TGTGCCAGCAGCCCCACAGGTGATGCCTCTGGAAACACCATATATTTT
CDR3: CASSPTGDASGNTIYF

D: .
V: TRBV5-4
J: TRBJ2-7
size: .
DNA: TGTGCCAGCAGCTTCGTACGGGGGGCGAACGAGCAGTACTTC
CDR3: CASSFVRGANEQYF

D: .
V: TRBV11-1
J: TRBJ1-2
size: .
DNA: TGTGCCAGCAGCTCATTCTGGGGAGCTAACTATGGCTACACCTTC
CDR3: CASSSFWGANYGYTF

D: TRBD1
V: TRBV28
J: TRBJ2-3
size: .
DNA: TGTGCCAGCAGTACCGGACAGGGGGCTTACACAGATACGCAGTATTTT
CDR3: CASSTGQGAYTDTQYF

D: .
V: TRBV4-3
J: TRBJ2-1
size: once
DNA: TGCGCCAGCAGCCAAGAACCAGGCTCCTACAATGAGCAGTTCTTC
CDR3: CASSQEPGSYNEQFF

D: TRBD1
V: TRBV28
J: TRBJ1-5
size: .
DNA: TGTGCCAGCAGTTTAGGGGGACAGGAGAATCAGCCCCAGCATTTT
CDR3: CASSLGGQENQPQHF

D: .
V: TRBV7-2
J: TRBJ2-1
size: .
DNA: TGTGCCAGCAGCATTGGACTGAGCAATGAGCAGTTCTTC
CDR3: CASSIGLSNEQFF

D: TRBD1
V: TRBV19
J: TRBJ1-1
size: .
DNA: TGTGCCAGTAGTGAACAGGGGTTGAACACTGAAGCTTTCTTT
CDR3: CASSEQGLNTEAFF

D: TRBD1
V: TRBV2
J: TRBJ1-6
size: .
DNA: TGTGCCAGCAGGGGACAGGGAGCGGTCTATAATTCACCCCTCCACTTT
CDR3: CASRGQGAVYNSPLHF

D: .
V: TRBV5-4
J: TRBJ1-4
size: .
DNA: TGTGCCAGCAGCTCTGCGGATCAAGGGGAAAAACTGTTTTTT
CDR3: CASSSADQGEKLFF

D: .
V: TRBV2
J: TRBJ2-1
size: .
DNA: TGTGCCAGCGTCCCACTAGCTATACAAGGGAATGAGCAGTTCTTC
CDR3: CASVPLAIQGNEQFF

D: TRBD1
V: TRBV27
J: TRBJ2-7
size: .
DNA: TGTGCCAGCAGTGAAGGACAGGCCTACGAGCAGTACTTC
CDR3: CASSEGQAYEQYF

D: TRBD1
V: TRBV19
J: TRBJ1-1
size: few
DNA: TGTGCCAGTGGGAGACAGGGGGCGGCAGCTTTCTTT
CDR3: CASGRQGAAAFF

D: .
V: TRBV5-5
J: TRBJ1-5
size: .
DNA: TGTGCCAGCAGCTTGGTGGGCAGCTATAGCAATCAGCCCCAGCATTTT
CDR3: CASSLVGSYSNQPQHF

D: .
V: TRBV19
J: TRBJ1-5
size: .
DNA: TGTGCCAGTAGGAAAGGGGATCAGCCCCAGCATTTT
CDR3: CASRKGDQPQHF

D: .
V: TRBV7-8
J: TRBJ2-7
size: .
DNA: TGTGCCAGCAGCCCGGCAGGAAACTACGAGCAGTACTTC
CDR3: CASSPAGNYEQYF

D: .
V: TRBV24-1
J: TRBJ1-2
size: .
DNA: TGTGCCACCAGTGAACGGGGGGCAGGTGGCTACACCTTC
CDR3: CATSERGAGGYTF

D: TRBD1
V: TRBV7-2
J: TRBJ1-3
size: .
DNA: TGTGCCAGCAGCCCAGGGGGAGGAGGAAACACCATATATTTT
CDR3: CASSPGGGGNTIYF

D: .
V: TRBV19
J: TRBJ2-3
size: .
DNA: TGTGCCAGTAGTATAGTCGATACCGGGACCCCATATTTT
CDR3: CASSIVDTGTPYF

D: .
V: TRBV4-2
J: TRBJ2-7
size: .
DNA: TGTGCCAGCGGTACCCTTGGGGGGCGGAACGAGCAGTACTTC
CDR3: CASGTLGGRNEQYF

D: .
V: TRBV28
J: TRBJ1-5
size: .
DNA: TGTGCCAGCAGTTTAGGGGGGGTTGGGCCCCAGCATTTT
CDR3: CASSLGGVGPQHF

D: TRBD1
V: TRBV27
J: TRBJ2-2
size: .
DNA: TGTGCCAGCAGGAGGGGGCCCACGAACACCGGGGAGCTGTTTTTT
CDR3: CASRRGPTNTGELFF

D: TRBD2
V: TRBV24-1
J: TRBJ2-1
size: .
DNA: TGTGCCACCAGCCTAGCGGGGGGGCTTTACAATGAGCAGTTCTTC
CDR3: CATSLAGGLYNEQFF

D: .
V: TRBV5-8
J: TRBJ1-1
size: .
DNA: TGTGCCAGCAGCTTGGTAGGCGTTCGGTGGGAAGCTTTCTTT
CDR3: CASSLVGVRWEAFF

D: .
V: TRBV5-1
J: TRBJ1-1
size: .
DNA: TGCGCCAGCAGCGATGGGGACGGGAACACTGAAGCTTTCTTT
CDR3: CASSDGDGNTEAFF

D: .
V: TRBV5-1
J: TRBJ2-3
size: .
DNA: TGCGCCAGCAGCTTGGAGGCAGGGGGGAACACAGATACGCAGTATTTT
CDR3: CASSLEAGGNTDTQYF

D: .
V: TRBV28
J: TRBJ1-1
size: .
DNA: TGTGCCAGCAGTCCGCCAGGGACCAACACTGAAGCTTTCTTT
CDR3: CASSPPGTNTEAFF

D: .
V: TRBV19
J: TRBJ1-6
size: .
DNA: TGTGCCAGTAGCCGGGGCTCCTATAATTCACCCCTCCACTTT
CDR3: CASSRGSYNSPLHF

D: TRBD2
V: TRBV19
J: TRBJ2-7
size: .
DNA: TGTGCCAGTAGCGGGGGGAGTAGTAGCTACGAGCAGTACTTC
CDR3: CASSGGSSSYEQYF

D: .
V: TRBV5-6
J: TRBJ1-1
size: once
DNA: TGTGCCAGCAGCTTTGGGATGGAAGACACTGAAGCTTTCTTT
CDR3: CASSFGMEDTEAFF

D: .
V: TRBV27
J: TRBJ1-2
size: few
DNA: TGTGCCAGCAGGGGGTGGGCCCCAGGGGCCTATGGCTACACCTTC
CDR3: CASRGWAPGAYGYTF

D: TRBD1
V: TRBV20-1
J: TRBJ2-7
size: few
DNA: TGCAGTGCTAGTTCGGGACAGGGCATCTACGAGCAGTACTTC
CDR3: CSASSGQGIYEQYF

D: TRBD1
V: TRBV7-9
J: TRBJ2-5
size: once
DNA: TGTGCCAGCAGCACTGGGGACAGCCAAGAGACCCAGTACTTC
CDR3: CASSTGDSQETQYF

D: .
V: TRBV11-3
J: TRBJ1-1
size: .
DNA: TGTGCCAGCAGTCGACAGGTGAACACTGAAGCTTTCTTT
CDR3: CASSRQVNTEAFF

D: TRBD2
V: TRBV6-5
J: TRBJ2-5
size: .
DNA: TGTGCCAGCAAAGGCGGGGGGTCGGAGACCCAGTACTTC
CDR3: CASKGGGSETQYF

D: .
V: TRBV2
J: TRBJ2-3
size: .
DNA: TGTGCCAGCGGGTCCCTAGCAGCCACTAGCACAGATACGCAGTATTTT
CDR3: CASGSLAATSTDTQYF

D: TRBD1
V: TRBV28
J: TRBJ1-2
size: .
DNA: TGTGCCAGCAGTTCACGGACAGGCATGCCTGGCTACACCTTC
CDR3: CASSSRTGMPGYTF

D: TRBD1
V: TRBV6-5
J: TRBJ1-2
size: .
DNA: TGTGCCAGCAGTTACGGGACAGGGGGAGCCTATGGCTACACCTTC
CDR3: CASSYGTGGAYGYTF

D: .
V: TRBV28
J: TRBJ1-2
size: .
DNA: TGTGCCAGCAGTTTATCATCATCTATCTATGGCTACACCTTC
CDR3: CASSLSSSIYGYTF

D: .
V: TRBV9
J: TRBJ2-1
size: .
DNA: TGTGCCAGCAGCGCCCCCCGGGTTTTTGAGCAGTTCTTC
CDR3: CASSAPRVFEQFF

D: TRBD1
V: TRBV30
J: TRBJ2-7
size: .
DNA: TGTGCCTGGGGAATACAGGGGGGTGGGCAGTACTTC
CDR3: CAWGIQGGGQYF

D: .
V: TRBV9
J: TRBJ1-1
size: .
DNA: TGTGCCAGCAGCTTAACACCGGGAGTTGAAGCTTTCTTT
CDR3: CASSLTPGVEAFF

D: .
V: TRBV30
J: TRBJ1-5
size: once
DNA: TGTGCCTGGACGACCTGGGGTAGGGATCAGCCCCAGCATTTT
CDR3: CAWTTWGRDQPQHF

D: .
V: TRBV6-5
J: TRBJ2-3
size: .
DNA: TGTGCCAGCACCAGGCCCCAGTCAAGCCCAGATACGCAGTATTTT
CDR3: CASTRPQSSPDTQYF

D: TRBD1
V: TRBV7-2
J: TRBJ2-7
size: .
DNA: TGTGCCAGCATGCGGGACAGGGGAGACTACGAGCAGTACTTC
CDR3: CASMRDRGDYEQYF

D: .
V: TRBV5-1
J: TRBJ1-1
size: .
DNA: TGCGCCAGCAGACCGGGGATCGGCTTCCTCTCGGAAGCTTTCTTT
CDR3: CASRPGIGFLSEAFF

D: .
V: TRBV6-5
J: TRBJ1-1
size: .
DNA: TGTGCCAGCAGTTACTCGGGCCCGATTAACACTGAAGCTTTCTTT
CDR3: CASSYSGPINTEAFF

D: .
V: TRBV28
J: TRBJ2-7
size: .
DNA: TGTGCCAGCAGTGGTCCTCCCTACGAGCAGTACTTC
CDR3: CASSGPPYEQYF

D: .
V: TRBV29-1
J: TRBJ1-2
size: .
DNA: TGCAGCGTTGAAGATCAGGCAGGGATTGGCTTGAAAGGCTACACCTTC
CDR3: CSVEDQAGIGLKGYTF

D: .
V: TRBV11-2
J: TRBJ2-2
size: .
DNA: TGTGCCAGCAGCTTAGATCGAGGACTGAACTCCGGGGAGCTGTTTTTT
CDR3: CASSLDRGLNSGELFF

D: TRBD1
V: TRBV6-5
J: TRBJ1-2
size: .
DNA: TGTGCCAGCAGTTACTCGGACAGGGTAGAGGGCTACACCTTC
CDR3: CASSYSDRVEGYTF

D: .
V: TRBV6-5
J: TRBJ1-6
size: once
DNA: TGTGCCAGCAGTTTAGCACAGGGAATCTCACCCCTCCACTTT
CDR3: CASSLAQGISPLHF

D: .
V: TRBV10-1
J: TRBJ1-1
size: .
DNA: TGCGCCAGCAGTGAGCGAGAGAACACTGAAGCTTTCTTT
CDR3: CASSERENTEAFF

D: .
V: TRBV27
J: TRBJ1-3
size: .
DNA: TGTGCCAGCAGTTTCAATGGAAACACCATATATTTT
CDR3: CASSFNGNTIYF

D: TRBD1
V: TRBV5-3
J: TRBJ2-7
size: .
DNA: TGTGCCAGAAGCGCTTCCGGGGACAGGTTCTCCTACGAGCAGTACTTC
CDR3: CARSASGDRFSYEQYF

D: TRBD2
V: TRBV6-2/TRBV6-3
J: TRBJ2-1
size: .
DNA: TGTGCCAGCAGCCGGGGACTAGCGGGAGAGCAGTTCTTC
CDR3: CASSRGLAGEQFF

D: .
V: TRBV30
J: TRBJ1-6
size: .
DNA: TGTGCCTGGAGTGTGGGGGGTGATAATTCACCCCTCCACTTT
CDR3: CAWSVGGDNSPLHF

D: .
V: TRBV2
J: TRBJ1-2
size: .
DNA: TGTGCCAGCAGTGAAGGTGGAGGGGTTGGCTACACCTTC
CDR3: CASSEGGGVGYTF

D: TRBD1
V: TRBV7-9
J: TRBJ2-7
size: .
DNA: TGTGCCAGCAGCGGCCGGACAGGTCGCTTCTACGAGCAGTACTTC
CDR3: CASSGRTGRFYEQYF